This T cell receptor (beta chain) was captured in a study of cytomegalovirus exposure and HLA in healthy donors (dated by TCRdb to 2016 to 2017). For the wider study: According to an earlier analysis of a few hundred of the donors, about 179 million T cells yielded 120 million or so unique TCR beta sequences and about 300 Gb of sequence data. The T cell repertoires of about 700 subjects were profiled by immunosequencing and related to cytomegalovirus serostatus. Along with the approximately 600-subject first cohort, a separate validation cohort of more than 90 different subjects was used. In a later analysis, previously published TCR beta repertoires from more than 500 donors were re-analyzed and high-resolution HLA genotyping was added so that TCR occurrence patterns could be studied. In the later analysis, no new phenotypic data were used to find candidate immune exposures; instead, reliance was placed on TCR beta sequences and their occurrence across donors. About 280 gigabases of sequencing data and 91 million or so unique TCR sequences made up an early release that covered several hundred HLA-typed donors. Among the approximately 420 genotyped donors, around 81% belonged to the genetic ancestry cluster associated with self-reported Caucasian donors. All discovery cohort repertoires had been generated using a single sequencing platform. Four or five DR-DQ haplotypes were handled as single units for association and clustering because linkage in the cohort was strong. The study was designed to test whether signatures of past pathogen exposure could be identified by cataloging public T cell receptors. Both class I and class II loci were covered by HLA typing, at four-digit resolution. High-throughput TCR immunosequencing, statistical association of individual TCRs with disease status, and machine learning were combined to predict cytomegalovirus infection status. In a later genetic analysis, genome-wide SNP genotypes for about 60% of the 666 donors were used, and that subset was treated as a discovery cohort. Typing coverage differed by locus: A, B, C, DRB1 and DQB1 were typed in roughly 620-640 donors, DQA1 in about 510, DPA1 in approximately 610, and DPB1 in 472. Donor age, sex, ethnicity and CMV serostatus were compiled together with the repertoire data. Among 300 to 450 genotyped donors of the cohort, an average of approximately 250,000 unique TCR beta nucleotide sequences were sequenced per donor, around 18% of them non-productive. An earlier analysis of around 640 of the donors used high-throughput TCR beta sequencing to judge whether each TCR beta V gene segment behaved as functional or pseudogenic. Points the paper makes about the study in general: While some public TCRs were present in many individuals, most TCR sequences turned up only very rarely across donors. Sequencing depth was assumed to be roughly uniform across donors in the presence/absence analyses, though that assumption may not hold. Broadly in line with IMGT annotations, most TCR beta V segments showed up in productive rearrangements about 87% or about 30% of the time in an earlier analysis of roughly 590 of the donors. A later genetic analysis reported fewer N-insertions in productive TCRs among donors in an Asian-associated ancestry cluster than the roughly 690-donor mean. In a later analysis, several top co-occurrence clusters were reported to appear linked to parvovirus B19, influenza, CMV and Epstein-Barr virus. The study gave a list of under 200 TCR beta chains associated with cytomegalovirus. The 87-base-pair reads could not distinguish some IMGT-functional V segments, including TRBV6-2 and TRBV6-3, so those segments were excluded. A further reported finding was that TCR beta sequences accurately predicted the HLA-A and HLA-B alleles for most subjects in the first cohort. When HLA alleles, especially DR and DQ, strongly co-occurred, attributing TCR associations to individual alleles was difficult. It was suggested by the authors that the approach could potentially be generalized to other disease states and immunological phenotypes. According to a later analysis, TCR association rates differed among HLA loci, with DRB1 alleles showing the most associated TCRs and HLA-C alleles showing the fewest. Compared with equally common non-associated chains, HLA-associated TCR beta chains in a later analysis were more clonally expanded and had lower generation probabilities. A few of the identified cytomegalovirus-associated TCR beta chains were confirmed in vitro to be specific for cytomegalovirus antigens. A group of highly shared sequence variants was considered likely to be a technical artifact of the sequencing pipeline. Only TCR beta chains were sequenced in this cohort, and the absence of alpha or paired-chain data limited detectable features. The earlier analysis of almost 600 of the donors excluded fewer than 20 rarely observed V segments, including chromosome 9 orphons, because counts were too low. Specific HLA alleles were associated with 15,000 to 20,000 TCR beta sequences at a false discovery rate of 0.05 in a later analysis. An association between a missense DCLRE1C variant and V-gene and J-gene trimming of TCR beta chains was found in a later genetic analysis and replicated in an independent cohort. HLA typing was unavailable for some donors at each locus, so association tests used only the typed subset. In both the original and validation cohorts, the classifier was reported to diagnose cytomegalovirus status with high specificity and sensitivity. Most CMV-associated TCR beta chains appeared to be HLA-restricted in a later analysis, and the HLA associations seemed to be driven largely by CMV exposure. Linkage disequilibrium might explain the correlated functional status among segregating V segments, but an unknown experimental factor could not be ruled out. For the cohort, immune exposure information was limited to CMV serostatus.

Its CDR3 holds 16 amino acids, cysteine through phenylalanine. The retained sequence is limited to the CDR3, 48 bases, with the frame set at the first base. V is trimmed back by 0 bases and J by 8 bases, and the junction contains 9 bases that no gene match accounts for. The CDR1 and CDR2 encoded by the germline V gene (reference sequence) are SGHNT and YYREEE. Libraries were built with the immunoSEQ multiplex PCR assay. For the multiplex PCR, a mixture combining 60 forward primers for TCR Vbeta segments and 13 reverse primers for TCR Jbeta segments was used. Amplification of the CDR3 region of rearranged TCR beta genes was performed with a multiplex PCR assay on genomic DNA. The amplified TCR beta libraries were sequenced on the Illumina HiSeq System as 87-base-pair reads. The study's processing was this. A later analysis tallied some 79 million unique TCR beta chains across the 610 or so repertoires, and some 12 million of those chains were shared by two or more donors. A nearest-neighbor algorithm error-corrected the raw reads and collapsed the reads into unique sequences, merging closely related sequences to remove PCR and sequencing errors. CDR3 sequences were aligned to IMGT reference sequences to assign V, D and J gene segments. For a sequence to be retained, a match of at least six nucleotides to both a V gene segment and a J gene segment was required. A rearrangement was called productive if the CDR3 had no stop codons and remained in frame with V and J, and every other rearrangement was called non-productive. CDR3 was defined according to IMGT convention as the region running from the second conserved V-encoded cysteine to the conserved J-encoded phenylalanine. In an earlier analysis of 587 of the donors, sequences lacking an unambiguous match to a single V gene segment were excluded. An earlier analysis of 550 to 650 of the donors classified V segments as functional when productive rearrangements were above 56.7% and as segregating when the standard deviation between donors was above 5%. A statistical classification framework was developed to diagnose cytomegalovirus status using the catalog of TCR beta chain sequences. V and J gene assignment, in a later analysis, came from comparing TCR nucleotide sequences with IMGT/GENE-DB human TR gene sequences. Using the TCRdist pipeline, a later analysis assigned CDR3 sequences along with most-parsimonious VDJ recombination scenarios. A later analysis defined each TCR beta chain by its CDR3 amino acid sequence plus V-gene family, and excluded reads lacking a unique V-gene family. A later analysis removed roughly 590 highly shared, low-generation-probability nucleotide sequences to deal with suspected cross-contamination and a sequencing artifact. In a later analysis, a clonal expansion index for each public chain was calculated from normalized within-repertoire ranks of inferred template counts. A later analysis computed generation probabilities with a VDJ recombination model fitted to out-of-frame rearrangements, and checked the results against IGoR. A later analysis scored TCR-TCR, TCR-HLA and TCR-CMV co-occurrence with hypergeometric tests, applying a repertoire-size bias correction to TCR pairs. To estimate false discovery rates, a later analysis permuted the HLA or CMV assignments 20 times. In a later analysis, co-occurring TCRs were grouped using DBSCAN, and TCRdist sequence similarity was added for clustering within HLA-allele-positive subsets. Repertoires with fewer than 30,000 or more than 120,000 public chains, plus five repertoires with anomalous nucleotide sharing, were excluded from co-occurrence clustering. TCRdb retrieved this table from immuneACCESS and kept in-frame rearrangements only. Not all clones are present; in checked studies, unresolved V genes account for under half, and no reason is known for the remainder. D and trimming were read from the DNA, whereas the V and J calls and clone size are those reported in that table. Per the sample table, the count is 68,000 or so clones. 15% of the sample lies in the top ten.

Concerning this clone: The antigen it recognizes is unknown.

The cohort was made up of approximately 670 healthy bone marrow donors. Cohort members were all nominally healthy when sampled, although unrecorded immune exposures were likely present. The donor tested CMV seronegative and was one of the 352 seronegative cohort members. A peripheral blood sample was collected from each donor, and TCR beta sequencing was performed on peripheral blood mononuclear cells. The Qiagen DNeasy Blood Extraction Kit was used to extract genomic DNA from the blood cell samples. The material sequenced was PBMCs. The chain links TRBV5-4 with TRBJ2-1, with 9 bases aligning to TRBD2. This sequence originates from a boy aged 10-17 years in good health and CMV-seronegative. CDR3 sequence: CASSLGPSGIGDEQFF. The nucleotide sequence reads TGTGCCAGCAGCTTGGGCCCTAGCGGGATAGGGGATGAGCAGTTCTTC.